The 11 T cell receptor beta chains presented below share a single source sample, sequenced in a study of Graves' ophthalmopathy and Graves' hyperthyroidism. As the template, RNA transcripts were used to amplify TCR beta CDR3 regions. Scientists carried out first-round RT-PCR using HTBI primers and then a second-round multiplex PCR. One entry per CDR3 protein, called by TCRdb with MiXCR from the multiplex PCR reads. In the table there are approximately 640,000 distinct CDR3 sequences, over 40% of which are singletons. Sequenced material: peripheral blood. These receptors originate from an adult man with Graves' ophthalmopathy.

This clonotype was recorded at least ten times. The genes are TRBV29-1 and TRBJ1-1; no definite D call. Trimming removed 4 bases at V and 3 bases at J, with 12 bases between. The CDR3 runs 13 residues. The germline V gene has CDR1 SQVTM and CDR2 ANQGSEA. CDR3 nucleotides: TGCAGCGTTGGACCAAGGCTCTACACTGAAGCTTTCTTT. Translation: CSVGPRLYTEAFF.

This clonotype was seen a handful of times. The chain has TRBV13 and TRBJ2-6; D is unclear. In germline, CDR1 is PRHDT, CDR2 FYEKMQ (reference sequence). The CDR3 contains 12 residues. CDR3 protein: CAVEIWANVLTF. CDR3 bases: TGTGCTGTGGAAATCTGGGCCAACGTCCTGACTTTC.

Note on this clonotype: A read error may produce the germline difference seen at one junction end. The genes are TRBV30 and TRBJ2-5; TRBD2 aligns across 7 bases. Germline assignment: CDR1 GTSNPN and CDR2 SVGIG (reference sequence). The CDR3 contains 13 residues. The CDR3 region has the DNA TGTGCCTGGAAGGTTAGCCGGGAGGAGACCCAGCACTTC. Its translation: CAWKVSREETQHF.

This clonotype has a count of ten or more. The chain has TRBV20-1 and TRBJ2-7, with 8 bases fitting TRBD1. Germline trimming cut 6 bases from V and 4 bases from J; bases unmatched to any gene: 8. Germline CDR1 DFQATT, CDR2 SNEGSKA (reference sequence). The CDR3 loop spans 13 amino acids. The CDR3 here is CSARTGKGYEQYF. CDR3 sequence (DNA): TGCAGTGCACGGACAGGGAAAGGGTACGAGCAGTACTTC.

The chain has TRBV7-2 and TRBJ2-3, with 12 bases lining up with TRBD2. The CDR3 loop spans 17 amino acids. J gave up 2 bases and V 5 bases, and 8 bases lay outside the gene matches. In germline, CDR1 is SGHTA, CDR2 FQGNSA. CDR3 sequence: CASSQETSGGNTDTQYF. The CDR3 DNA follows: TGTGCCAGCAGCCAAGAGACTAGCGGGGGAAACACAGATACGCAGTATTTT. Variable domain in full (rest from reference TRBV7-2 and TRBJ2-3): GAGVSQSPSNKVTEKGKDVELRCDPISGHTALYWYRQSLGQGLEFLIYFQGNSAPDKSGLPSDRFSAERTGGSVSTLTIQRTQQEDSAVYLCASSQETSGGNTDTQYFGPGTRLTVL.

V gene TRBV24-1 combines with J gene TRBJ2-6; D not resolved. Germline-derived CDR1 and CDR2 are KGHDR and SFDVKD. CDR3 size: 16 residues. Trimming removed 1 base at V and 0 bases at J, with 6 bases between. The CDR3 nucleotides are TGTGCCACCAGTGATTTCAGTCGCTCTGGGGCCAACGTCCTGACTTTC. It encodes CATSDFSRSGANVLTF.

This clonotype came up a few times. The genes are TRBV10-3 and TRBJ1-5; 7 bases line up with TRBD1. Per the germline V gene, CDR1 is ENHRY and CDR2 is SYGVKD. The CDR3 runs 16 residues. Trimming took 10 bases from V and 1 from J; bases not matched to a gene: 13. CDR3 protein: CASSPRQGVSNQPQHF. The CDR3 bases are TGTGCCAGCAGCCCCCGGCAGGGGGTGAGCAATCAGCCCCAGCATTTT.

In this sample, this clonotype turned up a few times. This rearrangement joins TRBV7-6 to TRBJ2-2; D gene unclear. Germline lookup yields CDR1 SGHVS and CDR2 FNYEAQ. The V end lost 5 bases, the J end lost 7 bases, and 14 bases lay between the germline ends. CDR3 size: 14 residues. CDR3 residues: CASSQVVDHGELFF. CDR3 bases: TGTGCCAGCAGCCAAGTCGTTGATCACGGGGAGCTGTTTTTT.

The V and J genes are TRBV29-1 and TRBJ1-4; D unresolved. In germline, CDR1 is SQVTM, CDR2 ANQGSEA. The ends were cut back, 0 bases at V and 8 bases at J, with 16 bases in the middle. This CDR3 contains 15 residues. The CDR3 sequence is CSVEEVAGFGEKLFF. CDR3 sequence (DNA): TGCAGCGTTGAAGAGGTAGCGGGATTTGGAGAAAAACTGTTTTTT. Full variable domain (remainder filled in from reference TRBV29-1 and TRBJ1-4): SAVISQKPSRDICQRGTSLTIQCQVDSQVTMMFWYRQQPGQSLTLIATANQGSEATYESGFVIDKFPISRPNLTFSTLTVSNMSPEDSSIYLCSVEEVAGFGEKLFFGSGTQLSVL.

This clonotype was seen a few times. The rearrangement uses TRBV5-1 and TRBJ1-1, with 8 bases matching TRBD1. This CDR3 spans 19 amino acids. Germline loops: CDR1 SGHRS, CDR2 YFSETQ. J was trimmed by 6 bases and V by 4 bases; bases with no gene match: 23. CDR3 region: CASSPGQGDQDSRGAEAFF. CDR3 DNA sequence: TGCGCCAGCAGCCCCGGACAGGGAGACCAAGATTCGCGTGGGGCTGAAGCTTTCTTT.

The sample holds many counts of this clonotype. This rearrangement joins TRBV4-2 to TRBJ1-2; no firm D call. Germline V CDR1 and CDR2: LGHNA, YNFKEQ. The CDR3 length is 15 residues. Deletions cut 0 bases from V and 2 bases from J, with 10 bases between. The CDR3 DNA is TGTGCCAGCAGCCAAGATCAGGCACAGAACTATGGCTACACCTTC. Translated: CASSQDQAQNYGYTF.